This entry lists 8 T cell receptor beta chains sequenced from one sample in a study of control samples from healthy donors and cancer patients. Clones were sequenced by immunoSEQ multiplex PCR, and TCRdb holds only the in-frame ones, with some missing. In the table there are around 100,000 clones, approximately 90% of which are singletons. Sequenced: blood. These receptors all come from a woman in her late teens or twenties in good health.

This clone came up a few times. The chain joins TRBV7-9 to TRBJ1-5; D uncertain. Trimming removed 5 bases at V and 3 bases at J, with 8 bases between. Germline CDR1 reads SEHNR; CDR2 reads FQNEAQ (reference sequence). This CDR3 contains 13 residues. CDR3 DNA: TGTGCCAGCAGCGGCGGGTCCAATCAGCCCCAGCATTTT. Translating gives CASSGGSNQPQHF.

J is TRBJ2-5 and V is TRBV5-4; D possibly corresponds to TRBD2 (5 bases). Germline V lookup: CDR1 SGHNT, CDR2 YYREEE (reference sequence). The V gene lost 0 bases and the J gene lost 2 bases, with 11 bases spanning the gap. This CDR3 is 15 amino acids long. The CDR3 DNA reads TGTGCCAGCAGCTTGGAGTCAGCGGATCAAGAGACCCAGTACTTC. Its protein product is CASSLESADQETQYF. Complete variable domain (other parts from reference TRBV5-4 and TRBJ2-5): ETGVTQSPTHLIKTRGQQVTLRCSSQSGHNTVSWYQQALGQGPQFIFQYYREEENGRGNFPPRFSGLQFPNYSSELNVNALELDDSALYLCASSLESADQETQYFGPGTRLLVL.

The CDR3 loop reads CASSFGGSGPQHF. Here the CDR3 DNA reads TGCGCCAGCAGCTTCGGGGGGTCAGGGCCCCAGCATTTT. V usage is TRBV5-1 and J usage is TRBJ1-5; weak D call: TRBD1 (5 bases). V gave up 2 bases and J gave up 9 bases, with 12 bases separating them. The CDR3 sequence is 13 residues long. CDR1 and CDR2 (germline): SGHRS, YFSETQ.

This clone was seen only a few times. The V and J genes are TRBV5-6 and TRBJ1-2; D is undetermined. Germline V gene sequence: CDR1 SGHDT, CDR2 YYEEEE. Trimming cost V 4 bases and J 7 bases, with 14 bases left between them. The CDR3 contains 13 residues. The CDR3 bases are TGTGCCAGCAGCCCCGGATTCCCCCTTGGCTACACCTTC. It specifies CASSPGFPLGYTF.

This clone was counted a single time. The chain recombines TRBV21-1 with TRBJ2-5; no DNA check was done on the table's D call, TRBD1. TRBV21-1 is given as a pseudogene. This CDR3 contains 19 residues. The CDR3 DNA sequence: TGTGCCAGCAGCAAAGAAAAGGGTGACAGGAGTGGACTCGGAGAGACCCAGTACTTC. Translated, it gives CASSKEKGDRSGLGETQYF.

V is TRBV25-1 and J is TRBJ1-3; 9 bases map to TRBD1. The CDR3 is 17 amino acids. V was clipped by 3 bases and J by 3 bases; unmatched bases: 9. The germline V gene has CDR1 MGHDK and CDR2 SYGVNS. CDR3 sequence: CASSDLSQGALGNTIYF. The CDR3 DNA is TGTGCCAGCAGTGACCTCTCACAGGGGGCACTTGGAAACACCATATATTTT.

CDR3 loop: CSVVGQAMGLYGYTF. CDR3 coding DNA: TGCAGCGTTGTGGGGCAGGCCATGGGGTTATATGGCTACACCTTC. The V gene is TRBV29-1, the J gene TRBJ1-2; TRBD1 might be the D (5 bases). CDR3 length: 15 residues. In germline, CDR1 is SQVTM, CDR2 ANQGSEA. V dropped 4 bases and J dropped 5 bases, with 20 bases sitting between them. The complete variable domain, with remaining parts taken from reference TRBV29-1 and TRBJ1-2, reads SAVISQKPSRDICQRGTSLTIQCQVDSQVTMMFWYRQQPGQSLTLIATANQGSEATYESGFVIDKFPISRPNLTFSTLTVSNMSPEDSSIYLCSVVGQAMGLYGYTFGSGTRLTVV.

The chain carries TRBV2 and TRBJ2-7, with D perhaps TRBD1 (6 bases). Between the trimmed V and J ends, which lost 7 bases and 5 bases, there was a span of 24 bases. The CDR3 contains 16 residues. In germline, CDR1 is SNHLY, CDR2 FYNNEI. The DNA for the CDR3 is TGTGCCAGCAAAGGGATTAGGGGGAGAGATATACACGAGCAGTACTTC. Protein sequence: CASKGIRGRDIHEQYF.